The subject of this entry is one T cell receptor beta chain. The antigen remains unidentified. The junction departs from germline at one end; a sequencing error may be responsible. This entry belongs to a study of T cells in narcolepsy. Study outcomes and limitations: No autoreactive T cell clone sequences appeared in some memory CD4+ repertoires. Autoreactive clonotypes reportedly recurred in blood of same and different patients, not controls. Same-patient CSF and blood CD4+ T cell clonotypes included HCRT-specific and TRIB2-specific autoreactive ones.

This CDR3 has 14 residues. CDR1 and CDR2 from the germline V gene are SSHAT and FNYEAQ (reference sequence). Data came from immunoSEQ multiplex PCR; TCRdb stores just in-frame clones and leaves some out. The data show roughly 34,000 clones, roughly nine tenths seen once. Input material: CD45RA- memory CD4+ T cells from PBMCs. The clonotype comes from a human donor with narcolepsy. V gene TRBV7-7 combines with J gene TRBJ2-2; no reliable D call. CDR3 amino acids: CASSSLVNTGELFF. The CDR3 coding sequence is TGTGCTAGCAGTTCTTTGGTGAACACCGGGGAGCTGTTTTTT.